The 6 T cell receptor beta chains in this list originate from one sample, sequenced in a study of CD8 T cells in ankylosing spondylitis. TCRdb used MiXCR to reprocess the 5' RACE reads, holding one entry per CDR3 protein. The sample consists of 200,000 or so distinct CDR3 sequences, 15% to 20% of them appearing once. The sample taken for sequencing was blood, either unsorted or a sorted T cell fraction (not recorded which). All receptors come from a male donor aged 5-30 years with ankylosing spondylitis or in good health (not recorded which).

This chain joins TRBV10-3 and TRBJ2-2; 7 bases map to TRBD2. Germline CDR1 reads ENHRY; CDR2 reads SYGVKD. Unmatched junction bases numbered 20, after V lost 8 bases and J lost 8 bases. The CDR3 sequence is 17 residues long. CDR3 sequence: CAIWSRWEGLLGGELFF. The CDR3 DNA sequence: TGTGCCATCTGGTCGAGGTGGGAGGGCCTACTAGGGGGGGAGCTGTTTTTT.

This clonotype was observed many times. This chain uses TRBV5-6 with TRBJ2-2; D is uncertain. V lost 1 base to trimming and J lost 7 bases, with 8 bases between them. The CDR3 extends over 13 amino acids. In germline, CDR1 is SGHDT, CDR2 YYEEEE. The CDR3 nucleotides read TGTGCCAGCAGCTTGAGTGGTATCGGGGAGCTGTTTTTT. It codes for CASSLSGIGELFF.

The sample holds many counts of this clonotype. This chain connects TRBV15 to TRBJ2-5; 7 bases match TRBD2. Looked up from germline, CDR1 is LNHNV and CDR2 is YYDKDF (reference sequence). The V segment lost 5 bases and the J segment 5 bases; nucleotides outside the gene matches: 8. This CDR3 is 14 amino acids long. The CDR3 nucleotides read TGTGCCACCAGCGGGAGGGGTGGTATGGAGACCCAGTACTTC. Translated: CATSGRGGMETQYF.

CDR3 residues: CSVADRDYEQYF. The CDR3 bases are TGCAGCGTCGCGGACAGGGACTACGAGCAGTACTTC. The rearrangement links TRBV29-1 to TRBJ2-7; 8 bases agree with TRBD1. CDR1 SQVTM and CDR2 ANQGSEA come from the germline V gene. V was pared by 6 bases and J by 3 bases, with 4 bases of the junction left unmatched. The CDR3 consists of 12 residues.

This clonotype was detected ten times or more. CDR3: CASSPTGLAEYNEQFF. CDR3 DNA: TGCGCCAGCAGCCCAACGGGACTAGCGGAATACAATGAGCAGTTCTTC. This rearrangement joins TRBV5-1 to TRBJ2-1; 11 bases map to TRBD2. Unmatched junction bases numbered 7, after V lost 4 bases and J lost 4 bases. CDR1 and CDR2 (germline): SGHRS, YFSETQ. The CDR3 totals 16 residues. The complete variable domain, with remaining parts taken from reference TRBV5-1 and TRBJ2-1, reads KAGVTQTPRYLIKTRGQQVTLSCSPISGHRSVSWYQQTPGQGLQFLFEYFSETQRNKGNFPGRFSGRQFSNSRSEMNVSTLELGDSALYLCASSPTGLAEYNEQFFGPGTRLTVL.

The rearrangement joins TRBV23-1 to TRBJ2-1; tentatively, D is TRBD1 (6 bases). TRBV23-1 falls under the ORF class, with uncertain function. V was cut by 5 bases and J by 0 bases, with 20 bases left in between. The CDR3 is 18 residues long. CDR3 nucleotides: TGCGCCAGCAGTGGAACCGGGACAATGGGGAGCTCCTACAATGAGCAGTTCTTC. It yields the protein CASSGTGTMGSSYNEQFF.